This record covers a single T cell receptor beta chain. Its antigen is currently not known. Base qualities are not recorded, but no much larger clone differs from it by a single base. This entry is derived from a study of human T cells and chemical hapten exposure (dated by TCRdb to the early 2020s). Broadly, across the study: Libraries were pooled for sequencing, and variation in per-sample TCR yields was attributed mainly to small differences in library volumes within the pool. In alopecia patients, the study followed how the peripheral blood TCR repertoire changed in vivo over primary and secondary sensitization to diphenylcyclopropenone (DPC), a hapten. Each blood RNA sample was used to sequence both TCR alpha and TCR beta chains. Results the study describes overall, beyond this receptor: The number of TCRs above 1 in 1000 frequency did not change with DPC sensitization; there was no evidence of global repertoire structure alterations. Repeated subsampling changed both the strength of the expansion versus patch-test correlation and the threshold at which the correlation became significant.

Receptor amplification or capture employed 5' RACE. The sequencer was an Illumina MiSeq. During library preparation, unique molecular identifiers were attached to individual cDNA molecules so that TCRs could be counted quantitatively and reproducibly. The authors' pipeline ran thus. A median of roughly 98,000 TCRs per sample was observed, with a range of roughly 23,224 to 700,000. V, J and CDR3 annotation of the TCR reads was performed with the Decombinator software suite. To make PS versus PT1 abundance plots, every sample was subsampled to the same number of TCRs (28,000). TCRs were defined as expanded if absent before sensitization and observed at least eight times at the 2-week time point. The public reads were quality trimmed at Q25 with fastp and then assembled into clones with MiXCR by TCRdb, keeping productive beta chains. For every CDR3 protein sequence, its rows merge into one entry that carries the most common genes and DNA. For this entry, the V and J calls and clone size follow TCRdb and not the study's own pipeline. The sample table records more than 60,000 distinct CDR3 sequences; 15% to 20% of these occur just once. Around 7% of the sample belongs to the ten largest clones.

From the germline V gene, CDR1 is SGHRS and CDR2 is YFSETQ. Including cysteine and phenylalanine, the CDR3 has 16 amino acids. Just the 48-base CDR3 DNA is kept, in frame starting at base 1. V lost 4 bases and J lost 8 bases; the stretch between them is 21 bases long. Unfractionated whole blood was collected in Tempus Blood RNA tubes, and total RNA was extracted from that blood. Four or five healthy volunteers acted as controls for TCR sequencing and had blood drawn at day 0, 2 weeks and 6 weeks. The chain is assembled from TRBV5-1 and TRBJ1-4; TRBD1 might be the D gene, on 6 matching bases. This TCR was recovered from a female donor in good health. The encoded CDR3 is CASSPSPGQPREKLFF. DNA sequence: TGCGCCAGCAGCCCCTCCCCCGGACAGCCCCGGGAAAAACTGTTTTTT.